Shown below are 21 T cell receptor beta chains from a single sample sequenced in a study of blood T cells in healthy people across ages. Alongside a J-beta primer mix, a sample-barcoded 5' primer served in a second PCR lasting about 7 to 12 cycles. Via MiXCR, TCRdb re-called the 5' RACE reads, giving one row per CDR3 protein. The table lists 550,000 to 700,000 distinct CDR3 sequences, 27% of them singletons. The sample comprised blood. The receptors originated from a woman in her 70s in good health.

The chain carries TRBV6-5 and TRBJ1-1; 12 nucleotides match TRBD1. Germline CDR1 and CDR2: MNHEY and SVGAGI. Trimming cost V 0 bases and J 5 bases; bases outside gene matches: 7. The CDR3 length is 17 residues. CDR3 sequence reads: CASSYSGTGGKRTEAFF. The CDR3 DNA reads TGTGCCAGCAGTTACTCCGGGACAGGGGGCAAGAGGACTGAAGCTTTCTTT.

About this clonotype itself: The CDR3 ends on some other residue instead of the conserved phenylalanine or tryptophan, so this is likely a read error. The gene calls are TRBV6-2 or TRBV6-3 and TRBJ2-7; D is possibly TRBD2 (5 bases). The V and J ends lost 6 bases and 0 bases respectively, with 12 bases between them. This CDR3 region has 14 residues. The germline V gene has CDR1 MNHEY and CDR2 SVGEGT. Here the CDR3 reads CASSGGGLSYEQYS. CDR3 sequence (DNA): TGTGCCAGCAGCGGTGGCGGACTCTCCTACGAGCAGTACTCC.

The chain carries TRBV21-1 and TRBJ1-2. TRBV21-1 is shown as a pseudogene. The CDR3 extends over 15 amino acids. The CDR3: CASSKALWGFRGYTF. CDR3 in DNA: TGTGCCAGCAGCAAAGCGCTTTGGGGTTTTCGTGGCTACACCTTC.

This clonotype was seen only a few times. The chain links TRBV5-8 to TRBJ2-2, with 8 positions matching TRBD2. Trimming took 5 bases from V and 4 from J; bases not matched to a gene: 4. Per germline, CDR1 SGHTS and CDR2 YDEGEE. The length of the CDR3 is 14 residues. The CDR3 DNA sequence: TGTGCCAGCAGGACGGGGGGGATCACCGGGGAGCTGTTTTTT. It codes for CASRTGGITGELFF. Complete variable domain (other parts from reference TRBV5-8 and TRBJ2-2): EAGVTQSPTHLIKTRGQQATLRCSPISGHTSVYWYQQALGLGLQFLLWYDEGEERNRGNFPPRFSGRQFPNYSSELNVNALELEDSALYLCASRTGGITGELFFGEGSRLTVL.

The sample holds a few counts of this clonotype. The V call is TRBV6-2 or TRBV6-3, the J call TRBJ1-5, with D unresolved. Germline V lookup: CDR1 MNHEY, CDR2 SVGEGT. The V end lost 6 bases, the J end lost 1 base, and 10 bases lay between the germline ends. This CDR3 has 14 amino acids. DNA for the CDR3: TGTGCCAGCAGGCCAGGTGGGAGCAATCAGCCCCAGCATTTT. It is translated as CASRPGGSNQPQHF.

This clonotype appeared a few times. The chain carries TRBV7-2 and TRBJ2-1, with a possible D match to TRBD1 (5 bases). This CDR3 contains 14 residues. Germline V gene data show CDR1 as SGHTA and CDR2 as FQGNSA. Trimming pared 2 bases from V and 4 bases from J, leaving 9 bases between. The CDR3 DNA reads TGTGCCAGCAGCTTACCCGACAGATACAATGAGCAGTTCTTC. This codes for CASSLPDRYNEQFF.

This clonotype occurred a few times. The CDR3 loop is CASSSLAGGQVTYNEQFF. CDR3 bases: TGTGCCAGCAGCTCTCTAGCGGGGGGGCAAGTGACCTACAATGAGCAGTTCTTC. The gene calls are TRBV7-2 and TRBJ2-1, with 12 bases aligning to TRBD2. The J segment lost 2 bases and the V segment lost 4 bases, leaving 9 bases of the junction unmatched. The CDR3 length is 18 residues. CDR1 is SGHTA, CDR2 FQGNSA, per germline.

The chain couples TRBV12-3 or TRBV12-4 to TRBJ1-2; D unresolved. The CDR3 length is 13 residues. Trimming shortened V by 9 bases and J by 4 bases, and 15 bases separated the two germline ends. The CDR3 reads CASSTTRIYGYTF. As DNA, the CDR3 is TGTGCCAGTTCCACCACCCGGATCTATGGCTACACCTTC.

The chain has TRBV9 and TRBJ2-1; D perhaps matches TRBD1 (5 bases). The V end lost 4 bases, the J end lost 5 bases, and 16 bases lay between the germline ends. CDR1 is SGDLS and CDR2 is YYNGEE in the germline V gene. The CDR3 length is 15 residues. CDR3 in DNA: TGTGCCAGCAGCTTTGGAGATCTGGACAACAATGAGCAGTTCTTC. Translation gives CASSFGDLDNNEQFF.

This chain connects TRBV7-2 to TRBJ1-2; D is unclear. V was clipped by 5 bases and J by 10 bases, with 17 bases between them. Per germline, CDR1 SGHTA and CDR2 FQGNSA. This CDR3 comprises 13 residues. The CDR3 coding sequence is TGTGCCAGCAGCCCTCTGCGTGCTGGGTTCTACACCTTC. Residues: CASSPLRAGFYTF.

The chain combines TRBV7-9 with TRBJ2-5; perhaps D is TRBD1 or TRBD2 (5 bases each). There are 14 residues in the CDR3. Trimming stripped 0 bases from V and 9 bases from J, with 14 bases between. Germline loops: CDR1 SEHNR, CDR2 FQNEAQ (reference sequence). The CDR3 spells CASSLAQAAGPQYF. Written as DNA, the CDR3 is TGTGCCAGCAGCTTAGCACAGGCGGCGGGTCCCCAGTACTTC.

The sample holds a few counts of this clonotype. The V gene is TRBV5-1, the J gene TRBJ1-1; 7 bases line up with TRBD1. The CDR3 covers 14 residues. Germline CDR1 SGHRS, CDR2 YFSETQ. The trim removed 4 bases at V and 1 base at J, leaving 4 bases unmatched. The CDR3 bases are TGCGCCAGCAGCACCGGACAGGAGAACACTGAAGCTTTCTTT. This translates into CASSTGQENTEAFF.

The V gene is TRBV18, the J gene TRBJ2-1; TRBD1 aligns across 9 bases. CDR1 is KGHSH and CDR2 is LQKENI in the germline V gene. This CDR3 spans 15 amino acids. V was clipped by 5 bases and J by 7 bases; unmatched bases: 9. CDR3 in DNA: TGTGCCAGCTCATCGACAGGGGGTACAGCGAATGAGCAGTTCTTC. It encodes CASSSTGGTANEQFF.

The genes are TRBV20-1 and TRBJ1-2, with TRBD1 as a possible D gene (6 bases). CDR1 DFQATT and CDR2 SNEGSKA come from the germline V gene (reference sequence). CDR3 length equals 10 residues. Trimming cost V 6 bases and J 4 bases, with 6 bases left between them. CDR3 bases: TGCAGTGCGGGGGCCTATGGCTACACCTTC. Protein sequence: CSAGAYGYTF.

V and J are TRBV2 and TRBJ2-5, with 7 bases matching TRBD1. The better agreement between TRBJ2-7 and the DNA end casts doubt on the J call. Germline CDR1 and CDR2: SNHLY and FYNNEI. This CDR3 contains 13 residues. The CDR3 DNA is TGTGCCAGCAGTGGGGACAGTGAGGACGAGCAGTACTTC. It specifies CASSGDSEDEQYF.

The chain links TRBV30 to TRBJ1-1, with D uncertain. CDR1 GTSNPN and CDR2 SVGIG come from the germline V gene (reference sequence). Trimming took 4 bases from V and 3 from J, leaving 12 bases between them. The CDR3 is 13 residues long. CDR3 sequence: CAWMQTSYTEAFF. In DNA, the CDR3 is TGTGCCTGGATGCAGACCTCCTACACTGAAGCTTTCTTT. The full variable domain, its missing parts supplied by reference TRBV30 and TRBJ1-1, is SQTIHQWPATLVQPVGSPLSLECTVEGTSNPNLYWYRQAAGRGLQLLFYSVGIGQISSEVPQNLSASRPQDRQFILSSKKLLLSDSGFYLCAWMQTSYTEAFFGQGTRLTVV.

This clonotype was recorded a few times. This rearrangement joins TRBV11-2 to TRBJ1-1; D is unresolved. There are 15 residues in the CDR3. Germline V gene lookup returns CDR1 SGHAT and CDR2 FQNNGV. V was clipped by 1 base and J by 1 base, with 10 bases between them. The CDR3, as DNA: TGTGCCAGCAGCTTAGCCGGCGCGAGGAACACTGAAGCTTTCTTT. It codes for CASSLAGARNTEAFF.

This chain connects TRBV6-5 to TRBJ2-1, with D perhaps matching TRBD2 (6 bases). CDR3 size: 13 residues. Per germline, CDR1 MNHEY and CDR2 SVGAGI. V was shortened by 8 bases and J by 2 bases, with 10 bases between the two germline ends. The DNA of the CDR3 is TGTGCCAGCGCTCGGGGGACCTACAATGAGCAGTTCTTC. Amino acids: CASARGTYNEQFF.

V usage is TRBV2 and J usage is TRBJ2-1; D may match TRBD1 or TRBD2 (5 bases each). Looked up from germline, CDR1 is SNHLY and CDR2 is FYNNEI. This CDR3 region has 16 residues. V lost 5 bases to trimming and J lost 5 bases, with 19 bases between them. CDR3 bases: TGTGCCAGCAGTCCTAGGCGGAGTGGGGGAGACAATGAGCAGTTCTTC. It specifies CASSPRRSGGDNEQFF.

CDR3: CAITTTGENTGELFF. The CDR3 DNA sequence: TGTGCCATCACCACGACAGGGGAGAACACCGGGGAGCTGTTTTTT. The V and J genes are TRBV10-3 and TRBJ2-2, with 8 bases fitting TRBD1. V dropped 7 bases and J dropped 1; count of bases not matched to a gene: 5. Germline V CDR1 and CDR2: ENHRY, SYGVKD. The CDR3 sequence is 15 residues long.

The chain joins TRBV27 to TRBJ2-6, with D possibly TRBD2 on 6 matching bases. CDR1 is MNHEY and CDR2 is SMNVEV in the germline V gene (reference sequence). The CDR3 runs to 17 residues. V lost 3 bases to trimming and J lost 1 base, with 13 bases between them. The CDR3 coding sequence is TGTGCCAGCAGTTTGTGGAGGGTGAAATCTGGGGCCAACGTCCTGACTTTC. Protein product: CASSLWRVKSGANVLTF.